This T cell receptor (beta chain) derives from a study of control samples from healthy donors and cancer patients. This CDR3 region has 16 residues. After removal of 1 base from V and 2 bases from J, the junction contained 1 base not matched to a gene. Germline V gene sequence: CDR1 SGHNT, CDR2 YYREEE (reference sequence). Libraries were prepared by immunoSEQ multiplex PCR; TCRdb keeps only in-frame clonotypes and omits some of them. The repertoire consists of fewer than 95,000 clones, with around four fifths occurring once and the leading ten covering around 20%. This sequence originates from a man aged 25 to 40 in good health. The V gene is TRBV5-4, the J gene TRBJ2-6; 9 nucleotides agree with TRBD1. Source material: blood. The DNA of the CDR3 is TGTGCCAGCAGCTTGACAGGGGGCGCTGGGGCCAACGTCCTGACTTTC. Its protein product is CASSLTGGAGANVLTF.